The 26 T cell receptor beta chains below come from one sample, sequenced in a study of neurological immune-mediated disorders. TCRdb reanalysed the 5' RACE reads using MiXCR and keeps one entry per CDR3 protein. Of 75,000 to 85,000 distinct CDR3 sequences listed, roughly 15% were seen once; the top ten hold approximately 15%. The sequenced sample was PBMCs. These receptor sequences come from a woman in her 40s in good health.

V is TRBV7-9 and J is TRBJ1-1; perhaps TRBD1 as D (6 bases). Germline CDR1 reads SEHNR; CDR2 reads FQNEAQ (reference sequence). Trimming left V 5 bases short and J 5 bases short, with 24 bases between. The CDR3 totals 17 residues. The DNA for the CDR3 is TGTGCCAGCAGCCCCATAATCTCATACAGGGCGGGTACTGAAGCTTTCTTT. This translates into CASSPIISYRAGTEAFF. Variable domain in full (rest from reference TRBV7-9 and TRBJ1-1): DTGVSQNPRHKITKRGQNVTFRCDPISEHNRLYWYRQTLGQGPEFLTYFQNEAQLEKSRLLSDRFSAERPKGSFSTLEIQRTEQGDSAMYLCASSPIISYRAGTEAFFGQGTRLTVV.

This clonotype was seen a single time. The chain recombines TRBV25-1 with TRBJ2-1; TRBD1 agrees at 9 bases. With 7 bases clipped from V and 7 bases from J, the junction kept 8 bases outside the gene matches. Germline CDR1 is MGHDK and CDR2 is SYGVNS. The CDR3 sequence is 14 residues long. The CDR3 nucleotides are TGTGCCAGCATTGAGACAGGGGGGCCGAATGAGCAGTTCTTC. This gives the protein CASIETGGPNEQFF.

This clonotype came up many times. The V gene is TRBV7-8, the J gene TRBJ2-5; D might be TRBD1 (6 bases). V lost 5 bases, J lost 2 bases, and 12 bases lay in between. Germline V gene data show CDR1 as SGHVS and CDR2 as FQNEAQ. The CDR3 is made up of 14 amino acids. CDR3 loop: CASSLRQEQETQYF. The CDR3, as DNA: TGTGCCAGCAGCCTCCGACAGGAGCAAGAGACCCAGTACTTC.

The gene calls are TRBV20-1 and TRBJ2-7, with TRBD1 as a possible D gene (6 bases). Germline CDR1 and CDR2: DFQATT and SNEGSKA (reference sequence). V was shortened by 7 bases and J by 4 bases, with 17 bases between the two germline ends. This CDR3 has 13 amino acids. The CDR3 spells CSEEPDRMYEQYF. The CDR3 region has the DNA TGCAGTGAGGAACCCGACAGGATGTACGAGCAGTACTTC.

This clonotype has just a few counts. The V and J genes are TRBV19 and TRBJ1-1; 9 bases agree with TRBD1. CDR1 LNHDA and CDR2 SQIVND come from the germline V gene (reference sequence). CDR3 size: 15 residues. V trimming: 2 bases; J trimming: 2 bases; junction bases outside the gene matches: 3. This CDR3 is CASSIMGQGNTEAFF. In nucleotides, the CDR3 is TGTGCCAGTAGTATAATGGGACAGGGTAACACTGAAGCTTTCTTT.

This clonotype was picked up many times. The CDR3 nucleotides are TGTGCCAGCAGCAAGGGACAGACGAACACCGGGGAGCTGTTTTTT. It translates to CASSKGQTNTGELFF. The rearrangement uses TRBV7-8 and TRBJ2-2, with 7 bases that match TRBD1. This CDR3 spans 15 amino acids. The germline CDR1 and CDR2 sequences are SGHVS and FQNEAQ. V was pared by 5 bases and J by 0 bases, with 3 bases of the junction left unmatched. Variable domain in full (rest from reference TRBV7-8 and TRBJ2-2): GAGVSQSPRYKVAKRGQDVALRCDPISGHVSLFWYQQALGQGPEFLTYFQNEAQLDKSGLPSDRFFAERPEGSVSTLKIQRTQQEDSAVYLCASSKGQTNTGELFFGEGSRLTVL.

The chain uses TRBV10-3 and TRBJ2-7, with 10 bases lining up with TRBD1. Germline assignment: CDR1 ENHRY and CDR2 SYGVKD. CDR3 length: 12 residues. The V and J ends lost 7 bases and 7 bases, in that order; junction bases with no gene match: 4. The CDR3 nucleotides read TGTGCCATCAAGCGGACAGGGGGTGAGCAGTACTTC. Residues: CAIKRTGGEQYF.

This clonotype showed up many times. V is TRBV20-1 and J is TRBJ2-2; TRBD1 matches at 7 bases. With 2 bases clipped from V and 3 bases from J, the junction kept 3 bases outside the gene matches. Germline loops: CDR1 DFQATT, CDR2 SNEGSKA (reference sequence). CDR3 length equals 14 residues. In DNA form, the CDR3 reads TGCAGTGCTAGACCCGGGACAGACACCGGGGAGCTGTTTTTT. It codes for CSARPGTDTGELFF.

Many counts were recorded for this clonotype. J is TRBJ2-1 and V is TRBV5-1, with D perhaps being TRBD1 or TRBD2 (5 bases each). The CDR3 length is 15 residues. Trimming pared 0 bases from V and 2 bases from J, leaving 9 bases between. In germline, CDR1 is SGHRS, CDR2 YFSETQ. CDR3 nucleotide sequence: TGCGCCAGCAGCTTGGTCGGGGCTACCTACAATGAGCAGTTCTTC. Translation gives CASSLVGATYNEQFF.

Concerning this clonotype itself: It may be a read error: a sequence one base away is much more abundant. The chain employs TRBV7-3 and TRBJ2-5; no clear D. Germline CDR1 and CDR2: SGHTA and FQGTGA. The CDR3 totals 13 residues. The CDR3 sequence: CAGSRTHRETQYF. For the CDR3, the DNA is TGTGCCGGCAGCCGGACCCACCGAGAGACCCAGTACTTC.

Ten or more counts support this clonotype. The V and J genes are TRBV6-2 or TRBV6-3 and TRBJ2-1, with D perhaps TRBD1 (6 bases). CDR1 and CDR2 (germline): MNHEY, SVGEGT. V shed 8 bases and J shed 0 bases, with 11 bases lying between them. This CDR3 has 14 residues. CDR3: CASSTGSSYNEQFF. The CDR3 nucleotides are TGTGCCAGCTCCACAGGGAGCTCCTACAATGAGCAGTTCTTC.

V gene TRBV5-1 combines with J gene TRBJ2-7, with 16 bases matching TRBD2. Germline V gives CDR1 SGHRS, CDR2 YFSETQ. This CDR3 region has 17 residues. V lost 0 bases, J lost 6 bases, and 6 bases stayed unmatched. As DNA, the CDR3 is TGCGCCAGCAGCTTGGTGGGACTAGCGGGAGGGCCGGTCGAGCAGTACTTC. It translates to CASSLVGLAGGPVEQYF.

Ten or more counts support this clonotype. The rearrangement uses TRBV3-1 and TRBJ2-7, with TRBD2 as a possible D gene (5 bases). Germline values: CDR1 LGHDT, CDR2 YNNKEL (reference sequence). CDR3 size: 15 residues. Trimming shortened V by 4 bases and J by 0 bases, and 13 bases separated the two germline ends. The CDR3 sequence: CASSPARVGSYEQYF. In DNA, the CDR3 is TGTGCCAGCAGCCCAGCGAGGGTGGGCTCCTACGAGCAGTACTTC.

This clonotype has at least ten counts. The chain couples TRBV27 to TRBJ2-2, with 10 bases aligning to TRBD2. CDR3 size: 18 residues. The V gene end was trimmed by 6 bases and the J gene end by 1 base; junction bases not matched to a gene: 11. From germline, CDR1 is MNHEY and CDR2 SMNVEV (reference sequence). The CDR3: CASSRTLLAGRNTGELFF. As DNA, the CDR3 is TGTGCCAGCAGCCGGACCCTACTAGCGGGGAGGAACACCGGGGAGCTGTTTTTT.

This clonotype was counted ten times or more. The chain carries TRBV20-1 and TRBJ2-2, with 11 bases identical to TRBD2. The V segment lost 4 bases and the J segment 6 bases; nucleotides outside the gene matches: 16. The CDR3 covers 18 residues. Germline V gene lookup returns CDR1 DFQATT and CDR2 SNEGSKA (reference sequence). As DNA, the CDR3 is TGCAGTGCTACACCACAGGGGGGGCAACTAGCGGGAGCCGGGGAGCTGTTTTTT. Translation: CSATPQGGQLAGAGELFF.

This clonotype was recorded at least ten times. The CDR3 is CASSPTQGDEQYV. The CDR3 bases are TGTGCCAGCAGTCCGACACAGGGCGACGAGCAGTACGTC. This rearrangement joins TRBV6-1 to TRBJ2-7; possible D gene TRBD1, 6 bases. The ends were cut back, 5 bases at V and 5 bases at J, with 13 bases in the middle. The CDR3 runs to 13 residues. Per germline, CDR1 MNHNS and CDR2 SASEGT.

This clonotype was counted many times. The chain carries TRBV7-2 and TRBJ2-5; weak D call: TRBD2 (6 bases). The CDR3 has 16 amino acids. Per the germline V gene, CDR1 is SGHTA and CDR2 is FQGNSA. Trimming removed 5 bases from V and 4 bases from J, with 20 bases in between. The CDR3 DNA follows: TGTGCCAGCAGCGAAGGCCGGACTAATGTCGGAGAGACCCAGTACTTC. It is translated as CASSEGRTNVGETQYF.

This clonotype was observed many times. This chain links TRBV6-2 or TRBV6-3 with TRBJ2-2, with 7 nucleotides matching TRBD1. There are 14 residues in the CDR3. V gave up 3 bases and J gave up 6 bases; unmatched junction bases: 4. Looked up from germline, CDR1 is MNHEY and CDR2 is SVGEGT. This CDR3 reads CASSYDREPGELFF. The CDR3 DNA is TGTGCCAGCAGTTATGACAGGGAGCCCGGGGAGCTGTTTTTT.

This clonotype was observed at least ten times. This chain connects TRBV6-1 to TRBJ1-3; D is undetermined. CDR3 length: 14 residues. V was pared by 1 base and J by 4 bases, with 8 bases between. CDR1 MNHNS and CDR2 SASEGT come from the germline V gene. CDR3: CASSEGFFGNTIYF. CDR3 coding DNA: TGTGCCAGCAGTGAAGGGTTCTTCGGAAACACCATATATTTT.

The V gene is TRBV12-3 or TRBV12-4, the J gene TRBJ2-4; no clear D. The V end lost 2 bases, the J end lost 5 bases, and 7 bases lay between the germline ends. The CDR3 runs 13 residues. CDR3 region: CASSLRQENIQYF. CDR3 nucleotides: TGTGCCAGCAGTTTAAGGCAGGAAAACATTCAGTACTTC.

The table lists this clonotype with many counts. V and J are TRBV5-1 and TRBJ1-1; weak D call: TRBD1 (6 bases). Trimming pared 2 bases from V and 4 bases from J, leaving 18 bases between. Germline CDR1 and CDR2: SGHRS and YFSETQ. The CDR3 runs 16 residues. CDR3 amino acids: CASSFGDMTLGTEAFF. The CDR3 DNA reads TGCGCCAGCAGCTTCGGGGACATGACCCTGGGCACTGAAGCTTTCTTT.

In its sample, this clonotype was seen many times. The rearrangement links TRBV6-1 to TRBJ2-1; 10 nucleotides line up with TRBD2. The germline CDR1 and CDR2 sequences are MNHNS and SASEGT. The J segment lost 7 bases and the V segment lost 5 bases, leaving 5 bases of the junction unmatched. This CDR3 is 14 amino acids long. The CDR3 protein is CASSRLAGANEQFF. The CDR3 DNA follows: TGTGCCAGCAGTCGGCTAGCGGGGGCTAATGAGCAGTTCTTC.

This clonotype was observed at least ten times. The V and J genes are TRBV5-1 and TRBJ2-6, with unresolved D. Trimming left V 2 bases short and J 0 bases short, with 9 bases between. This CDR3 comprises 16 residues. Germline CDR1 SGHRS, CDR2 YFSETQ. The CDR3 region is CASSLFLFSGANVLTF. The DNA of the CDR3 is TGCGCCAGCAGCTTATTTTTGTTCTCTGGGGCCAACGTCCTGACTTTC.

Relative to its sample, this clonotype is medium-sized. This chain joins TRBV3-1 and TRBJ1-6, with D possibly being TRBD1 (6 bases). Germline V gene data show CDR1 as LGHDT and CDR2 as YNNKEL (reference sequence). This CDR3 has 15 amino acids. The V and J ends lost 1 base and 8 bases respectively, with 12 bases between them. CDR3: CASSQVRTEDSPLHF. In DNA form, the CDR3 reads TGTGCCAGCAGCCAAGTGCGGACAGAAGATTCACCCCTCCACTTT.

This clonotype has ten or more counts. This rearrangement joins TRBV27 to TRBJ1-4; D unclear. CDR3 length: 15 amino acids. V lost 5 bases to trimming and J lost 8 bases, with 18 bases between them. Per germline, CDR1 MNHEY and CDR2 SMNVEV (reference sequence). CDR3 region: CASSLRRGVREKLFF. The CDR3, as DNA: TGTGCCAGCAGTCTACGTCGCGGGGTGCGGGAAAAACTGTTTTTT.

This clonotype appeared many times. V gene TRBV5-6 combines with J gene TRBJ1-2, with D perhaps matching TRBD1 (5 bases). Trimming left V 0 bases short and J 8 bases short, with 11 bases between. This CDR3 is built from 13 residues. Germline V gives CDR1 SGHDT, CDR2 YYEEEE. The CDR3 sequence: CASSLDVRGGYTF. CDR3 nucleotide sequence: TGTGCCAGCAGCTTGGATGTTCGGGGGGGCTACACCTTC.